This is a list of T cell receptor beta chains from one sample in a study of cytomegalovirus exposure and HLA in healthy donors. TCRdb's table, derived via immunoSEQ multiplex PCR, lists solely in-frame clones and lacks some. Here the sample spans 85,000 to 100,000 clones, roughly 78% being singletons. The material sequenced was PBMCs. The receptor source for this set is a woman in her fifties or sixties in good health and CMV-seronegative. CDR3s leave out the opening cysteine and the closing phenylalanine or tryptophan. Fields, in order: D gene, V gene, J gene, CDR3 protein. A D gene is named only where the DNA matches it firmly.

D: NA; V: TRBV7-6; J: TRBJ2-3; CDR3: ASSSRDTQY
D: TRBD1; V: TRBV5-6; J: TRBJ2-7; CDR3: ASSSWYRGYEQY
D: TRBD1; V: TRBV5-1; J: TRBJ2-2; CDR3: ASSITGGANTGELF
D: TRBD1; V: TRBV19; J: TRBJ2-5; CDR3: ASSPTGGGETQY
D: NA; V: TRBV28; J: TRBJ2-7; CDR3: ASIRRRTGTYEQY
D: TRBD1; V: TRBV7-2; J: TRBJ2-7; CDR3: ASSLGTRTGEEQY
D: TRBD1; V: TRBV7-9; J: TRBJ1-2; CDR3: ASSPGQNYGYT
D: NA; V: TRBV18; J: TRBJ2-2; CDR3: ASSPGRRSTGELF
D: NA; V: TRBV5-1; J: TRBJ2-7; CDR3: ASSVGTFYEQY
D: NA; V: TRBV28; J: TRBJ1-4; CDR3: ASSTAEGGGNEKLF
D: NA; V: TRBV5-8; J: TRBJ1-3; CDR3: ASSLVGGSSGNTIY
D: NA; V: TRBV28; J: TRBJ1-2; CDR3: ASSPPGGNYGYT
D: NA; V: TRBV7-8; J: TRBJ1-2; CDR3: ASSLATGSHYGYT
D: TRBD2; V: TRBV5-1; J: TRBJ2-7; CDR3: ASSPLGGGPVEQY
D: NA; V: TRBV2; J: TRBJ1-1; CDR3: ASAGWGSMNTEAF
D: TRBD1; V: TRBV10-3; J: TRBJ2-7; CDR3: AISETRTGAYEQY
D: NA; V: TRBV7-2; J: TRBJ2-5; CDR3: ASSLQGSQETQY
D: TRBD2; V: TRBV30; J: TRBJ2-7; CDR3: AWSNSGSIYEQY
D: NA; V: TRBV6-5; J: TRBJ1-2; CDR3: ASSTADGYT
D: TRBD2; V: TRBV5-1; J: TRBJ2-1; CDR3: ASSLGLADYNEQF
D: TRBD2; V: TRBV5-1; J: TRBJ2-3; CDR3: ASSLWALGLADTDTQY
D: NA; V: TRBV27; J: TRBJ1-5; CDR3: ASTSLGGNQPQH
D: TRBD1; V: TRBV19; J: TRBJ1-2; CDR3: ASSLDRASYGYT
D: TRBD1; V: TRBV28; J: TRBJ1-4; CDR3: ASRLIGTGDEKLF
D: NA; V: TRBV4-1; J: TRBJ2-1; CDR3: ASSQDSGLGNEQF
D: NA; V: TRBV11-2; J: TRBJ2-7; CDR3: ASSSTGLSHEQY
D: NA; V: TRBV7-9; J: TRBJ2-7; CDR3: ASSLGGQNSEQY
D: TRBD2; V: TRBV7-9; J: TRBJ2-1; CDR3: ASSSSGGADEQF
D: TRBD2; V: TRBV5-6; J: TRBJ2-2; CDR3: ASGRLAGSTGELF
D: NA; V: TRBV9; J: TRBJ1-5; CDR3: ASSAEGGTGPQH
D: NA; V: TRBV6-1; J: TRBJ2-6; CDR3: ASSEAAGAGANVLT
D: NA; V: TRBV2; J: TRBJ2-5; CDR3: ASTEETQY
D: NA; V: TRBV30; J: TRBJ1-1; CDR3: AWGSRGRGFMNTEAF
D: NA; V: TRBV5-1; J: TRBJ1-2; CDR3: ASSSPGQNYGYT
D: TRBD2; V: TRBV29-1; J: TRBJ2-5; CDR3: SVRTSGSVGETQY
D: NA; V: TRBV18; J: TRBJ1-1; CDR3: ASSETERMNTEAF
D: TRBD1; V: TRBV28; J: TRBJ1-4; CDR3: ASTGHRDRESNEKLF
D: NA; V: TRBV6-5; J: TRBJ2-3; CDR3: ASSYIRGSTDTQY
D: NA; V: TRBV6-5; J: TRBJ1-5; CDR3: ASSYGGRNQPQH
D: NA; V: TRBV5-1; J: TRBJ2-5; CDR3: ASSLGRTGPETQY
D: TRBD1; V: TRBV6-5; J: TRBJ1-4; CDR3: ASSSWTGGNEKLF
D: NA; V: TRBV28; J: TRBJ2-1; CDR3: ASSLVPKPVWRRQF
D: NA; V: TRBV19; J: TRBJ2-1; CDR3: ASSPPWDFHEQF
D: TRBD2; V: TRBV7-2; J: TRBJ2-2; CDR3: ASRPAGGPTGELF